Described below is a single T cell receptor beta chain sequence and its context. Looked up from germline, CDR1 is LGHDT and CDR2 is YNNKEL (reference sequence). With V trimmed by 4 bases and J by 9 bases, 10 bases remained unmatched. The CDR3 loop spans 15 amino acids. The data are from a study of blood T cell repertoires in COVID-19. Across the study: The United States, Italy and Spain provided the acute and convalescent COVID-19 samples.

The data were produced by immunoSEQ multiplex PCR, yet TCRdb's version contains in-frame clones alone and is incomplete. Of over 200,000 clones in the sample, more than 80% were seen once. Material for sequencing was peripheral blood. V usage is TRBV3-1 (or the pseudogene TRBV3-2) and J usage is TRBJ2-2; 8 bases are a match to TRBD1. The TCR was taken from a man aged 25-45 years with COVID-19, enrolled during active disease. The CDR3, as DNA: TGTGCCAGCAGCCCGACCGGGACAGGTTTTAGGGAGCTGTTTTTT. Protein product: CASSPTGTGFRELFF.